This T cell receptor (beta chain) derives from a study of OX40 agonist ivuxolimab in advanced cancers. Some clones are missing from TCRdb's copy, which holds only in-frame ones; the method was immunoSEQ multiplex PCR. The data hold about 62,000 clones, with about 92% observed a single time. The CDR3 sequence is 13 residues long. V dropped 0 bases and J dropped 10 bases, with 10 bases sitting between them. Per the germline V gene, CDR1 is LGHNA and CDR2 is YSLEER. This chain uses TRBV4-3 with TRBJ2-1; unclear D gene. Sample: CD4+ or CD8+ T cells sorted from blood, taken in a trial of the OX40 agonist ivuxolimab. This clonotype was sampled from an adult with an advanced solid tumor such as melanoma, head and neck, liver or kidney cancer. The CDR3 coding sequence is TGCGCCAGCAGCCAAGATTCGCAGGAGGAGCAGTTCTTC. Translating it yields CASSQDSQEEQFF.